A selection of T cell receptor beta chains follows, all from one sample in a study of blood T cell repertoires in COVID-19. Assay: immunoSEQ multiplex PCR; the TCRdb copy retains only in-frame clones and omits some. The sample holds approximately 74,000 clones; approximately 87% are singletons and the top ten take roughly 1.2%. Sequencing was carried out using peripheral blood. The receptors originated from a woman aged 55-69 years with acute or convalescent COVID-19. Each CDR3 is given with its conserved first and last residue. Fields, in order: CDR3 DNA, CDR3 protein, clone size, J gene, D gene, V gene. A D gene is named only where the DNA matches it firmly. The size entry is marked missing in some rows and otherwise reads once, few, many or a size class.

DNA: TGTGCCAGCAGACTGGACTCATATGGCTACACCTTC; CDR3: CASRLDSYGYTF; size: -; J: TRBJ1-2; D: -; V: TRBV5-4
DNA: TGTGCCAGCAGAACCTTTGGGGAGGGAAGCGGGGAGCTGTTTTTT; CDR3: CASRTFGEGSGELFF; size: -; J: TRBJ2-2; D: TRBD2; V: TRBV5-4
DNA: TGTGCAAGTCGCTTACAGACTAGCGGAGCGGAGGAGACCCAGTACTTC; CDR3: CASRLQTSGAEETQYF; size: -; J: TRBJ2-5; D: -; V: TRBV12-2
DNA: TGTGCCAGCCGAGACAGGGTCCTCGAAGAGACCCAGTACTTC; CDR3: CASRDRVLEETQYF; size: -; J: TRBJ2-5; D: TRBD1; V: TRBV27
DNA: TGTGCCAGCAGTTCGCGCCTACAGGGGAACGGCAATCAGCCCCAGCATTTT; CDR3: CASSSRLQGNGNQPQHF; size: -; J: TRBJ1-5; D: TRBD1; V: TRBV27
DNA: TGTGCCAGCAGCGCCATTGGAGGGGCTGAAGCTTTCTTT; CDR3: CASSAIGGAEAFF; size: -; J: TRBJ1-1; D: -; V: TRBV11-2
DNA: TGTGCCAGCAGCAAAAGCATTGGACAAGAAGCTTTCTTT; CDR3: CASSKSIGQEAFF; size: -; J: TRBJ1-1; D: -; V: TRBV7-9
DNA: TGTGCCAGCCACTCAAAGAGGGGGACAGATGAAAAACTGTTTTTT; CDR3: CASHSKRGTDEKLFF; size: -; J: TRBJ1-4; D: TRBD1; V: TRBV5-4
DNA: TGTGCCAGCAGCTTAGTCTCCGTGCAGGGCGACTATGGCTACACCTTC; CDR3: CASSLVSVQGDYGYTF; size: -; J: TRBJ1-2; D: -; V: TRBV7-9
DNA: TGTGCCAGCAGTTACTTGCTAGCGGGAGGGCCATCGTTTGAGCAGTTCTTC; CDR3: CASSYLLAGGPSFEQFF; size: -; J: TRBJ2-1; D: TRBD2; V: TRBV6-2/TRBV6-3
DNA: TGTGCCAGCAGCCAAGATAGTACGGGTGCAACTAATGAAAAACTGTTTTTT; CDR3: CASSQDSTGATNEKLFF; size: -; J: TRBJ1-4; D: -; V: TRBV4-2
DNA: TGTGCCAGCAGCGTAGCGGGGAACACCGGGGAGCTGTTTTTT; CDR3: CASSVAGNTGELFF; size: once; J: TRBJ2-2; D: -; V: TRBV9
DNA: TGCGCCAGCAGCTTGGCCCAGGTGGGTGAGCAGTTCTTC; CDR3: CASSLAQVGEQFF; size: -; J: TRBJ2-1; D: -; V: TRBV5-1
DNA: TGTGCCAGCAACGGGGGGGCGGAAACTGAAGCTTTCTTT; CDR3: CASNGGAETEAFF; size: once; J: TRBJ1-1; D: -; V: TRBV2
DNA: TGTGCCAGCAGTTTCAGGGGGCTTATGAGGGATGAGCAGTTCTTC; CDR3: CASSFRGLMRDEQFF; size: -; J: TRBJ2-1; D: TRBD1; V: TRBV27
DNA: TGTGCCAGCCCGGCGGGTACGAACACTGAAGCTTTCTTT; CDR3: CASPAGTNTEAFF; size: -; J: TRBJ1-1; D: -; V: TRBV6-5
DNA: TGTGCCAGCAGCTTAGTCGGGGGAGGGCAAGAGACCCAGTACTTC; CDR3: CASSLVGGGQETQYF; size: once; J: TRBJ2-5; D: TRBD2; V: TRBV7-7
DNA: TGTGCCAGCAGCCGGGGACTAGTGGGCAATGAGCAGTTCTTC; CDR3: CASSRGLVGNEQFF; size: -; J: TRBJ2-1; D: TRBD2; V: TRBV4-2
DNA: TGCGCCAGCAGCTTATCTGGGCTATCCAACACCGGGGAGCTGTTTTTT; CDR3: CASSLSGLSNTGELFF; size: -; J: TRBJ2-2; D: -; V: TRBV5-1
DNA: TGTGCCAGCAGCGCTGGGACAGGGCGGCGAGAGACCCAGTACTTC; CDR3: CASSAGTGRRETQYF; size: -; J: TRBJ2-5; D: TRBD1; V: TRBV7-7
DNA: TGTGCCAGTAGTATAGGCCCAGGGCGGTATCAGCCCCAGCATTTT; CDR3: CASSIGPGRYQPQHF; size: -; J: TRBJ1-5; D: -; V: TRBV19
DNA: TGTGCCAGCAGCTTAGGTCCTAGCGGGGGGAACACAGATACGCAGTATTTT; CDR3: CASSLGPSGGNTDTQYF; size: -; J: TRBJ2-3; D: TRBD2; V: TRBV7-8
DNA: TGTGCCAGCAGTAAGGACAGCGGGAACACTGAAGCTTTCTTT; CDR3: CASSKDSGNTEAFF; size: once; J: TRBJ1-1; D: -; V: TRBV28
DNA: TGTGCCAGCAGAGCTACGGGCCACCAGGGCGGTGGCTACACCTTC; CDR3: CASRATGHQGGGYTF; size: -; J: TRBJ1-2; D: -; V: TRBV6-5
DNA: TGTGCCAGTAGTATCACTAGCGGGATCCAAATCCAAGAGACCCAGTACTTC; CDR3: CASSITSGIQIQETQYF; size: few; J: TRBJ2-5; D: TRBD2; V: TRBV19
DNA: TGTGCCAGCAGTTGGAGGGCGCGCGATGGCTACACCTTC; CDR3: CASSWRARDGYTF; size: once; J: TRBJ1-2; D: -; V: TRBV27
DNA: TGTGCCAGCAGCGTGGGAACAGGGGCGAGCAAAAACATTCAGTACTTC; CDR3: CASSVGTGASKNIQYF; size: -; J: TRBJ2-4; D: TRBD1; V: TRBV5-4
DNA: TGTGCCAGCAGGTCCGGTGGGGGGGATGAAAAACTGTTTTTT; CDR3: CASRSGGGDEKLFF; size: -; J: TRBJ1-4; D: -; V: TRBV6-5
DNA: TGTGCCAGCAGTACCACAGGGGAGCCTGGAAACACCATATATTTT; CDR3: CASSTTGEPGNTIYF; size: -; J: TRBJ1-3; D: TRBD1; V: TRBV28
DNA: TGTGCCAGCAGCGTAGCAGCGGGGGGCTCCGATGAGCAGTTCTTC; CDR3: CASSVAAGGSDEQFF; size: -; J: TRBJ2-1; D: TRBD2; V: TRBV9
DNA: TGTGCCAGCTCACCATTATCCTCTGGCTACACCTTC; CDR3: CASSPLSSGYTF; size: -; J: TRBJ1-2; D: -; V: TRBV18
DNA: TGCGCCAGCAGCCGTGGGACTAATGGTGAGCAGTTCTTC; CDR3: CASSRGTNGEQFF; size: -; J: TRBJ2-1; D: TRBD2; V: TRBV4-1
DNA: TGTGCCAGCCTTTTCTCGGGCAATCAGCCCCAGCATTTT; CDR3: CASLFSGNQPQHF; size: -; J: TRBJ1-5; D: -; V: TRBV6-5
DNA: TGTGCCAGTAGTATACAGGGGCAGGATTCACCCCTCCACTTT; CDR3: CASSIQGQDSPLHF; size: -; J: TRBJ1-6; D: -; V: TRBV19
DNA: TGTGCCAGCACAACAGGGTGGAACACTGAAGCTTTCTTT; CDR3: CASTTGWNTEAFF; size: -; J: TRBJ1-1; D: -; V: TRBV6-5
DNA: TGTGCCAGCAGCTTCTCCAGCGCCGGCAATGAGCAGTTCTTC; CDR3: CASSFSSAGNEQFF; size: -; J: TRBJ2-1; D: -; V: TRBV7-2
DNA: TGTGCCAGCAGTCCGACAGGGGGCGGCTACACCTTC; CDR3: CASSPTGGGYTF; size: once; J: TRBJ1-2; D: TRBD1; V: TRBV6-5
DNA: TGTGCCAGTAGTATCGCAGGGGGCGCCGGCACTGAAGCTTTCTTT; CDR3: CASSIAGGAGTEAFF; size: -; J: TRBJ1-1; D: TRBD1; V: TRBV19
DNA: TGTGCCAGCAGTTATGGGCAAAGGCACACTGAAGCTTTCTTT; CDR3: CASSYGQRHTEAFF; size: few; J: TRBJ1-1; D: -; V: TRBV6-5
DNA: TGCGCCAGCAGCTTGGAGACAGGGAGCTCCTATAATTCACCCCTCCACTTT; CDR3: CASSLETGSSYNSPLHF; size: -; J: TRBJ1-6; D: TRBD1; V: TRBV5-1
DNA: TGTGCCAGTAGTATAGCCGGGGTGAGGAATGAGCAGTTCTTC; CDR3: CASSIAGVRNEQFF; size: -; J: TRBJ2-1; D: -; V: TRBV19
DNA: TGTGCCAGCTCACCGACGGGGGTCACTGAAGCTTTCTTT; CDR3: CASSPTGVTEAFF; size: -; J: TRBJ1-1; D: -; V: TRBV18
DNA: TGCGCCAGCAGCTTCAGCGGCTCTGGAAACACCATATATTTT; CDR3: CASSFSGSGNTIYF; size: -; J: TRBJ1-3; D: -; V: TRBV5-1
DNA: TGTGCCAGCAGCTTATCTAGCGGTTCCTACAATGAGCAGTTCTTC; CDR3: CASSLSSGSYNEQFF; size: -; J: TRBJ2-1; D: TRBD2; V: TRBV7-9
DNA: TGTGCCAGCAGCCTAGGGGGCTGGCAACAGCCCCAGCATTTT; CDR3: CASSLGGWQQPQHF; size: once; J: TRBJ1-5; D: TRBD1; V: TRBV6-5
DNA: TGTGCCACCAGTAGAGGCGGGGGCAATGAGCAGTTCTTC; CDR3: CATSRGGGNEQFF; size: -; J: TRBJ2-1; D: TRBD2; V: TRBV24-1
DNA: TGTGCCAGCAGCTCGGGACAGATGAACACTGAAGCTTTCTTT; CDR3: CASSSGQMNTEAFF; size: -; J: TRBJ1-1; D: TRBD1; V: TRBV7-9
DNA: TGCGCCAGCAGCTTGGCAGGGTCCTATGGCTACACCTTC; CDR3: CASSLAGSYGYTF; size: few; J: TRBJ1-2; D: -; V: TRBV5-1
DNA: TGCGCCAGCAGCCAAGATCGGGGTAGCACGAAGACCGGGGAGCTGTTTTTT; CDR3: CASSQDRGSTKTGELFF; size: few; J: TRBJ2-2; D: -; V: TRBV4-1
DNA: TGTGCCACCAGTGCCCCCGCCGGGCGGGGCACAGATACGCAGTATTTT; CDR3: CATSAPAGRGTDTQYF; size: -; J: TRBJ2-3; D: -; V: TRBV24-1